This entry describes one T cell receptor (beta chain). TCRdb independently ran MiXCR on the 5' RACE reads; one entry per CDR3 protein. The table has some 600,000 distinct CDR3 sequences, roughly a sixth seen once. This record belongs to a study of T cells after yellow fever vaccination. Across the whole study: Libraries from low-cell-number fractions were prepared with the SMART-Seq v4 Ultra Low Input RNA kit.

The CDR3 has 14 amino acids. Deletions cut 4 bases from V and 3 bases from J, with 11 bases between. The germline V gene encodes CDR1 SGDLS and CDR2 YYNGEE. Sample: PBMCs, taken 4 to 6 days after the first yellow fever vaccination. J is TRBJ1-3 and V is TRBV9; D not resolved. This clonotype was sampled from a man in his late teens or twenties who received the YFV17D yellow fever vaccine. CDR3 amino acids: CASSPQPDGNTIYF. Here the CDR3 DNA reads TGTGCCAGCAGCCCCCAGCCAGATGGAAACACCATATATTTT.